Given below is one T cell receptor (beta chain) in context. Its antigen is still unknown. The source of the sample is a study of T cell responses to AZD1222 COVID-19 vaccine. Points from the study as a whole: Only a handful of AZD1222 recipients tested seropositive at baseline. Among spike-specific TCRs, nearly half reportedly target unmutated variant regions.

Generated by immunoSEQ multiplex PCR, the TCRdb table keeps only in-frame clones and is missing some. The data contain roughly 130,000 clones, roughly nine tenths of them singletons. The starting material was peripheral blood, obtained 28 days after the second dose of the MenACWY control vaccine. This sequence originates from an adult who received the MenACWY meningococcal vaccine as a control.

The CDR3 here is CASSTGTGVGSHEQYF. The CDR3 region has the DNA TGTGCCAGCAGCACCGGGACAGGCGTCGGTTCCCACGAGCAGTACTTC. The V call is TRBV7-9, the J call TRBJ2-7; 8 bases align to TRBD1. Germline trimming cut 5 bases from V and 5 bases from J; bases unmatched to any gene: 14. Looked up from germline, CDR1 is SEHNR and CDR2 is FQNEAQ (reference sequence). The length of the CDR3 is 16 residues.